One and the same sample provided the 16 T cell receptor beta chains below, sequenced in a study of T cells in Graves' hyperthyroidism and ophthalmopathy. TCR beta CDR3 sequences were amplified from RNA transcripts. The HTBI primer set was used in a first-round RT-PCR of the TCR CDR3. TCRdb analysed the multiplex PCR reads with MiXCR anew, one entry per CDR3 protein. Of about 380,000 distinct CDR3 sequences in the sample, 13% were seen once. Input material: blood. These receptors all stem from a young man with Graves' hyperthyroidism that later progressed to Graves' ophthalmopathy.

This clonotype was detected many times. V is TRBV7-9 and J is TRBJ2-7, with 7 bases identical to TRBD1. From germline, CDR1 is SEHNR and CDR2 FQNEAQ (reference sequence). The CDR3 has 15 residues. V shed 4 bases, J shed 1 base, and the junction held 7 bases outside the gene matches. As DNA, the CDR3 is TGTGCCAGCAGCTCCCCGATGGGACAGTCCTACGAGCAGTACTTC. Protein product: CASSSPMGQSYEQYF.

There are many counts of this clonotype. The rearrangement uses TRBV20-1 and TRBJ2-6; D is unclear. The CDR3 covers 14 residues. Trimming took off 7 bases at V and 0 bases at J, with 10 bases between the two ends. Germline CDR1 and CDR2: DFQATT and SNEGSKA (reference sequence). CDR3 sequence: CSVITPSGANVLTF. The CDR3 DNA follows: TGCAGTGTTATTACGCCCTCTGGGGCCAACGTCCTGACTTTC.

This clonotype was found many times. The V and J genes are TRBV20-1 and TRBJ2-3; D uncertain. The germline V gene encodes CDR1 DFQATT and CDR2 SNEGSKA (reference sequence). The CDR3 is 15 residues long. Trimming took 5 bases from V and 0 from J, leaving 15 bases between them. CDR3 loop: CSAHGPSLSTDTQYF. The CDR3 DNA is TGCAGTGCTCATGGACCCTCCCTCAGCACAGATACGCAGTATTTT.

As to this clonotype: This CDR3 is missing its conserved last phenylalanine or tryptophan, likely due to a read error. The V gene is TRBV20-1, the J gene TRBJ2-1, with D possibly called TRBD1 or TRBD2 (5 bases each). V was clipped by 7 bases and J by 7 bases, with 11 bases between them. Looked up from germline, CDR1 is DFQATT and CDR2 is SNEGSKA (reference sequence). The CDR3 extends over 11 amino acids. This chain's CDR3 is CSVGTGNEQFS. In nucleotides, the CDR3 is TGCAGTGTTGGGACGGGGAATGAGCAGTTCTCC.

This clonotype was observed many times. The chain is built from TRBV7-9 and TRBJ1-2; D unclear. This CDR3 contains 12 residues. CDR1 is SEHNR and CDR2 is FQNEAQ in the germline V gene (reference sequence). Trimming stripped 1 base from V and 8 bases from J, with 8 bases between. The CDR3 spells CASSLVAWGYTF. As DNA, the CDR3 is TGTGCCAGCAGCTTAGTGGCTTGGGGCTACACCTTC.

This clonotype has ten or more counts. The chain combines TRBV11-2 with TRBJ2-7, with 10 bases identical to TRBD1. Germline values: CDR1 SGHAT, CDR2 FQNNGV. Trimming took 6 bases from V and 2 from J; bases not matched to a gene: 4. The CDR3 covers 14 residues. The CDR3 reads CASSYGQGAYEQYF. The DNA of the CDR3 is TGTGCCAGCAGTTACGGACAGGGGGCCTACGAGCAGTACTTC.

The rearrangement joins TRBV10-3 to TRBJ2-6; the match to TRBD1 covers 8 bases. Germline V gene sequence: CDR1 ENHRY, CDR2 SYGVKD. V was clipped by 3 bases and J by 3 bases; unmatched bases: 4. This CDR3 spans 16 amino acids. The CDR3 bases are TGTGCCATCAGTGACCCGACAGGGGTTGGGGCCAACGTCCTGACTTTC. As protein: CAISDPTGVGANVLTF.

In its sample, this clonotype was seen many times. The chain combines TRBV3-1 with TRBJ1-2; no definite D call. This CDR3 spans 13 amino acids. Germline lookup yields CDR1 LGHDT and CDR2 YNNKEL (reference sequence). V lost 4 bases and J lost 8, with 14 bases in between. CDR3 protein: CASSRTLSRGYTF. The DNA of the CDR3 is TGTGCCAGCAGCCGGACCTTAAGCCGCGGCTACACCTTC.

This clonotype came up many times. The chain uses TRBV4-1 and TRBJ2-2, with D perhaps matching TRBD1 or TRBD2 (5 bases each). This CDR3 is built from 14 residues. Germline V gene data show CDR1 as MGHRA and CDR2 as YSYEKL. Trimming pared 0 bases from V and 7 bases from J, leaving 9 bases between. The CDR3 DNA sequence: TGCGCCAGCAGCCAAGATACGAGGGGCGGGGAGCTGTTTTTT. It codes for CASSQDTRGGELFF.

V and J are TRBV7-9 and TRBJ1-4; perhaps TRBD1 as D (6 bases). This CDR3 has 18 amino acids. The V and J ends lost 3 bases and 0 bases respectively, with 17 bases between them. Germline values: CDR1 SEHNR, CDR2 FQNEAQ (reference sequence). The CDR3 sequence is CASSFRTDSRATNEKLFF. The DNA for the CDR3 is TGTGCCAGCAGCTTTCGGACAGACTCACGTGCAACTAATGAAAAACTGTTTTTT.

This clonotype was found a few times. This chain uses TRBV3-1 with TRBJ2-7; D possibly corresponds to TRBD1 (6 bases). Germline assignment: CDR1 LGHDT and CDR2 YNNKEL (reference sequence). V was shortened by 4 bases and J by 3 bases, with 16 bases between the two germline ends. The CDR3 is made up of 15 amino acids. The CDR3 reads CASSPTRTAYYEQYF. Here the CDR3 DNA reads TGTGCCAGCAGCCCGACCAGGACAGCTTACTACGAGCAGTACTTC.

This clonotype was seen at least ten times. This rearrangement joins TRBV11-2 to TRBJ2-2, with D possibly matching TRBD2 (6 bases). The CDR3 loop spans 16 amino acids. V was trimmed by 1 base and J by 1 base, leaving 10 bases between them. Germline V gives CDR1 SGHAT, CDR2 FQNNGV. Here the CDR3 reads CASSLGWRGNTGELFF. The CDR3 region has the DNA TGTGCCAGCAGCTTAGGTTGGAGGGGGAACACCGGGGAGCTGTTTTTT.

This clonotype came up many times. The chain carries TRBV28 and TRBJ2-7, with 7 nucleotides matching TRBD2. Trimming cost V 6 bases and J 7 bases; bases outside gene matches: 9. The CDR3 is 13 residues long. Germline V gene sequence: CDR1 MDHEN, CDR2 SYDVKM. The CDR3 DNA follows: TGTGCCAGCAGAAAAAGCGGGGCAGGAGAGCAGTACTTC. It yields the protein CASRKSGAGEQYF.

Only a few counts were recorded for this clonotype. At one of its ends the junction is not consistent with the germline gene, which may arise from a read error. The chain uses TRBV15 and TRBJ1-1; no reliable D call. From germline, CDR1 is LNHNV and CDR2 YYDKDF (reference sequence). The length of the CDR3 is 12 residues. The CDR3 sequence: CATSRGDTEAFF. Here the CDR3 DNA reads TGTGCCACCAGCAGAGGAGACACCGAAGCTTTCTTT. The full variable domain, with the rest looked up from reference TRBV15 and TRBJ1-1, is DAMVIQNPRYQVTQFGKPVTLSCSQTLNHNVMYWYQQKSSQAPKLLFHYYDKDFNNEADTPDNFQSRRPNTSFCFLDIRSPGLGDTAMYLCATSRGDTEAFFGQGTRLTVV.

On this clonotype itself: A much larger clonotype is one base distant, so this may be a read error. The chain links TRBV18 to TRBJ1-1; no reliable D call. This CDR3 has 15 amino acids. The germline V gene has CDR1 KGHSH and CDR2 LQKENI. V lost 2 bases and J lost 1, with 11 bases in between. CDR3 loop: CASSPYVQTNTEAFF. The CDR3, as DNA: TGTGCCAGCTCACCATATGTCCAAACGAACACTGAAGCTTTCTTT.

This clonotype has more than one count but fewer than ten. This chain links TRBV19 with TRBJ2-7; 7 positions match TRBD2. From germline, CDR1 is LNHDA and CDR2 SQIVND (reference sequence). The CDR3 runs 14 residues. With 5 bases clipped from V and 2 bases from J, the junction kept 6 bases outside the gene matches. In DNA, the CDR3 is TGTGCCAGTAGTTTCGGCGGGAGCCCCTACGAGCAGTACTTC. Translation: CASSFGGSPYEQYF.